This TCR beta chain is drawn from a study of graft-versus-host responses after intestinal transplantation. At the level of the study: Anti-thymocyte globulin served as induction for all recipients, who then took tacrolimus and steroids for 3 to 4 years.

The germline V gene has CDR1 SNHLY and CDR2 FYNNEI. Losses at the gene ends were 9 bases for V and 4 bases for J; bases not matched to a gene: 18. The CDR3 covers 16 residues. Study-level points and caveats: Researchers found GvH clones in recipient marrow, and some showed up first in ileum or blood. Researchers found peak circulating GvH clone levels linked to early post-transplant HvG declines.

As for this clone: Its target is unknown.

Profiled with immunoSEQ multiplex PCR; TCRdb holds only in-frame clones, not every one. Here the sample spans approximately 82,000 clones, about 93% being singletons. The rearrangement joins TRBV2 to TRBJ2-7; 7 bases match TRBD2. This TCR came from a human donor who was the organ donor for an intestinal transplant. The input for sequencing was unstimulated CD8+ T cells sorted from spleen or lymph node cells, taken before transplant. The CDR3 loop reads CASLYLLANSGYEQYF. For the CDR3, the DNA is TGTGCCAGTCTATACCTACTAGCGAACTCGGGATACGAGCAGTACTTC.